Below, one TCR beta chain is given with its context. What it binds is unknown. This sample was taken from a study of identical twins. Overall study results and limits: Zero-insertion analyses were open to partial confounding by invariant MAIT and iNKT cells. Cross-sectional statistical analysis, not tracking of the same donors, underpinned the conclusions.

The V end was cut by 4 bases, the J end by 2 bases, with 15 bases between. From germline, CDR1 is SGHRS and CDR2 YFSETQ. The CDR3 consists of 15 residues. All of the donors were Caucasians in good health. In TCRdb, the 5' RACE reads were re-called with MiXCR into one record per CDR3 protein. Counted here are around 480,000 distinct CDR3 sequences, 14% occurring once; the ten biggest clones make up about 0.54%. The data also belong to a second study, concerning yellow fever vaccine responses in identical twins.

The source of this sequence is a woman aged 18-35 years in good health. The chain recombines TRBV5-1 with TRBJ2-5; no definite D call. Sequencing was performed on CD4+ T cells sorted from blood. As DNA, the CDR3 is TGCGCCAGCAGCACGGGCCCCAACCAACAAGAGACCCAGTACTTC. Its translation: CASSTGPNQQETQYF. Complete variable domain (other parts from reference TRBV5-1 and TRBJ2-5): KAGVTQTPRYLIKTRGQQVTLSCSPISGHRSVSWYQQTPGQGLQFLFEYFSETQRNKGNFPGRFSGRQFSNSRSEMNVSTLELGDSALYLCASSTGPNQQETQYFGPGTRLLVL.